What follows are 22 T cell receptor beta chains derived from one specimen sequenced in a study of T cells after yellow fever vaccination. One entry per CDR3 protein, called by TCRdb with MiXCR from the 5' RACE reads. The sample includes a few hundred thousand distinct CDR3 sequences, about 9.9% of them seen just once. The sample here was PBMCs, taken on the day of the first yellow fever vaccination. The receptors were sampled from a man between 18 and 29 years old who received the YFV17D yellow fever vaccine.

This chain joins TRBV18 and TRBJ1-5; 7 bases agree with TRBD1. Germline V gene lookup returns CDR1 KGHSH and CDR2 LQKENI. CDR3 size: 15 residues. V gave up 1 base and J gave up 2 bases; unmatched junction bases: 2. This CDR3 is CASSPQGAGNQPQHF. The CDR3, as DNA: TGTGCCAGCTCACCACAGGGGGCTGGCAATCAGCCCCAGCATTTT.

This clonotype has a count of ten or more. V and J are TRBV5-1 and TRBJ2-5, with D perhaps matching TRBD2 (6 bases). Germline V gene sequence: CDR1 SGHRS, CDR2 YFSETQ. The CDR3 length is 15 residues. V was clipped by 2 bases and J by 3 bases, with 14 bases between them. Written as DNA, the CDR3 is TGCGCCAGCAGCTTACTTCCGGGAGTCAAAGAGACCCAGTACTTC. Translating it yields CASSLLPGVKETQYF.

The chain employs TRBV5-1 and TRBJ2-5, with D uncertain. Per the germline V gene, CDR1 is SGHRS and CDR2 is YFSETQ. V dropped 3 bases and J dropped 2 bases, with 11 bases sitting between them. This CDR3 is built from 14 residues. In DNA, the CDR3 is TGCGCCAGCAGCTGGTCCGGCACACAAGAGACCCAGTACTTC. Its translation: CASSWSGTQETQYF.

The chain is built from TRBV7-3 and TRBJ2-3; no reliable D call. Per germline, CDR1 SGHTA and CDR2 FQGTGA. The CDR3 extends over 14 amino acids. Trimming shortened V by 2 bases and J by 4 bases, and 10 bases separated the two germline ends. The CDR3 DNA sequence: TGTGCCAGCAGCTTAGGTCTAGGTGCAGATACGCAGTATTTT. The encoded protein is CASSLGLGADTQYF.

CDR3 in DNA: TGCGCCAGCAGCCCCTCAACTAATGAAAAACTGTTTTTT. Translated: CASSPSTNEKLFF. The chain joins TRBV4-3 to TRBJ1-4; D remains unclear. This CDR3 is 13 amino acids long. The germline V gene has CDR1 LGHNA and CDR2 YSLEER. The V gene lost 4 bases and the J gene lost 0 bases, with 3 bases spanning the gap.

The chain has TRBV10-3 and TRBJ2-3; 11 bases map to TRBD2. V dropped 7 bases and J dropped 1; count of bases not matched to a gene: 1. The CDR3 totals 14 residues. Germline V gene lookup returns CDR1 ENHRY and CDR2 SYGVKD. The CDR3 sequence: CAIKTSGGTDTQYF. CDR3 DNA sequence: TGTGCCATCAAGACTAGCGGGGGCACAGATACGCAGTATTTT.

This clonotype has just a few counts. The V call is TRBV20-1, the J call TRBJ2-5; 10 positions match TRBD2. The CDR3 runs to 17 residues. With V trimmed by 0 bases and J by 5 bases, 12 bases remained unmatched. Per the germline V gene, CDR1 is DFQATT and CDR2 is SNEGSKA (reference sequence). CDR3 region: CSARDWTSGLSEETQYF. The CDR3 DNA is TGCAGTGCTAGAGACTGGACTAGCGGTCTTTCGGAGGAGACCCAGTACTTC.

This clonotype was picked up a small number of times. The V gene is TRBV28, the J gene TRBJ2-7; 9 nucleotides match TRBD1. Germline V CDR1 and CDR2: MDHEN, SYDVKM. This CDR3 is 14 amino acids long. The trim removed 8 bases at V and 0 bases at J, leaving 5 bases unmatched. The CDR3 bases are TGTGCCAGCCTCGGGACAGGGAACTCCTACGAGCAGTACGTC. Protein sequence: CASLGTGNSYEQYV.

The chain employs TRBV4-3 and TRBJ2-2; perhaps TRBD2 as D (6 bases). The CDR3 runs to 16 residues. Looked up from germline, CDR1 is LGHNA and CDR2 is YSLEER. V lost 3 bases to trimming and J lost 1 base, with 12 bases between them. CDR3 in DNA: TGCGCCAGCAGCCATCCCGCCGGGAGGAACACCGGGGAGCTGTTTTTT. This translates into CASSHPAGRNTGELFF.

The chain combines TRBV29-1 with TRBJ2-2; D call uncertain. Germline loops: CDR1 SQVTM, CDR2 ANQGSEA. The CDR3 spans 12 residues. The V gene lost 8 bases and the J gene lost 0 bases, with 7 bases spanning the gap. The CDR3 reads CSTYANTGELFF. CDR3 nucleotides: TGCAGCACCTACGCGAACACCGGGGAGCTGTTTTTT.

This clonotype was seen more than once but under ten times. This chain links TRBV5-8 with TRBJ2-7; 7 bases agree with TRBD1. The CDR3 contains 12 residues. From germline, CDR1 is SGHTS and CDR2 YDEGEE. J was trimmed by 6 bases and V by 6 bases; bases with no gene match: 6. The CDR3 loop reads CASNVGGREQYV. CDR3 sequence (DNA): TGTGCCAGCAATGTAGGGGGCCGCGAGCAGTACGTC.

This clonotype was observed a handful of times. The rearrangement joins TRBV5-5 to TRBJ2-5; D is uncertain. The V gene lost 6 bases and the J gene lost 5 bases, with 14 bases spanning the gap. Germline V gene sequence: CDR1 SGHKS, CDR2 YYEKEE (reference sequence). CDR3 size: 13 residues. CDR3 residues: CASMRVAGETQYF. Written as DNA, the CDR3 is TGTGCCAGCATGAGAGTAGCAGGCGAGACCCAGTACTTC.

In this sample, this clonotype turned up a few times. This sequence joins TRBV5-1 and TRBJ1-2; 7 positions match TRBD1. The CDR3 contains 12 residues. Trimming took 4 bases from V and 8 from J; bases not matched to a gene: 5. Germline V lookup: CDR1 SGHRS, CDR2 YFSETQ. The CDR3 here is CASSGDRPGYTF. Written as DNA, the CDR3 is TGCGCCAGCAGCGGGGACAGACCAGGCTACACCTTC. The whole variable domain, filled in from reference TRBV5-1 and TRBJ1-2, reads KAGVTQTPRYLIKTRGQQVTLSCSPISGHRSVSWYQQTPGQGLQFLFEYFSETQRNKGNFPGRFSGRQFSNSRSEMNVSTLELGDSALYLCASSGDRPGYTFGSGTRLTVV.

This clonotype has only a few counts. The CDR3 DNA reads as TGTGCCAGCAGCCAGCTGACATGGAACACCGGGGAGCTGTTTTTT. Encoded protein: CASSQLTWNTGELFF. The chain links TRBV3-1 to TRBJ2-2; the D is unclear. The germline V gene encodes CDR1 LGHDT and CDR2 YNNKEL (reference sequence). V was pared by 3 bases and J by 1 base, with 9 bases between. The CDR3 has 15 residues. The variable domain in full, with the rest retrieved from reference TRBV3-1 and TRBJ2-2, is DTAVSQTPKYLVTQMGNDKSIKCEQNLGHDTMYWYKQDSKKFLKIMFSYNNKELIINETVPNRFSPKSPDKAHLNLHINSLELGDSAVYFCASSQLTWNTGELFFGEGSRLTVL.

This clonotype was counted between two and nine times. The J gene is TRBJ1-4, the V gene TRBV4-1; TRBD1 matches 9 bases. Germline CDR1 and CDR2: MGHRA and YSYEKL. The CDR3 is made up of 15 amino acids. V lost 4 bases, J lost 5 bases, and 5 bases stayed unmatched. The CDR3 sequence: CASSLLTGGNEKLFF. CDR3 DNA sequence: TGCGCCAGCAGCCTTCTGACAGGGGGGAATGAAAAACTGTTTTTT.

This sequence joins TRBV4-1 and TRBJ2-1; TRBD1 agrees at 10 bases. Germline V CDR1 and CDR2: MGHRA, YSYEKL. Trimming removed 1 base from V and 8 bases from J; junction bases left unmatched: 5. The CDR3 consists of 15 residues. In DNA form, the CDR3 reads TGCGCCAGCAGCCAAGCAGGACAGGGGGTGGATGAGCAGTTCTTC. Encoded protein: CASSQAGQGVDEQFF.

In this sample, this clonotype turned up many times. V and J are TRBV14 and TRBJ2-3; D uncertain. There are 12 residues in the CDR3. Per the germline V gene, CDR1 is SGHDN and CDR2 is FVKESK. Between the trimmed V and J ends, which lost 0 bases and 3 bases, there was a span of 1 base. The CDR3 spells CASSQDTDTQYF. The CDR3 DNA reads as TGTGCCAGCAGCCAAGATACAGATACGCAGTATTTT.

This clonotype was detected a few times. This sequence joins TRBV5-6 and TRBJ2-1; D possibly uses TRBD1 or TRBD2 (6 bases each). The germline CDR1 and CDR2 sequences are SGHDT and YYEEEE. V gave up 2 bases and J gave up 4 bases, with 13 bases separating them. The CDR3 is 15 amino acids. CDR3 region: CASSFGGMVYNEQFF. CDR3 nucleotides: TGTGCCAGCAGCTTCGGGGGCATGGTGTACAATGAGCAGTTCTTC. Full variable domain (rest looked up from reference TRBV5-6 and TRBJ2-1): DAGVTQSPTHLIKTRGQQVTLRCSPKSGHDTVSWYQQALGQGPQFIFQYYEEEERQRGNFPDRFSGHQFPNYSSELNVNALLLGDSALYLCASSFGGMVYNEQFFGPGTRLTVL.

This clonotype came up a few times. The chain couples TRBV7-3 to TRBJ2-1; TRBD1 aligns across 9 bases. Germline CDR1 SGHTA, CDR2 FQGTGA. This CDR3 is built from 15 residues. The ends lost 8 bases at V and 10 bases at J; junction bases unmatched: 15. The DNA of the CDR3 is TGTGCCAGCGAAGGGACAGGGTTTTTGGGTGGCGAGCAGTTCTTC. Residues: CASEGTGFLGGEQFF.

The chain carries TRBV20-1 and TRBJ2-3; 9 bases map to TRBD2. V dropped 5 bases and J dropped 2; count of bases not matched to a gene: 11. There are 16 residues in the CDR3. The germline CDR1 and CDR2 sequences are DFQATT and SNEGSKA (reference sequence). The CDR3 protein is CSAGGASGVYTDTQYF. CDR3 in DNA: TGCAGTGCTGGCGGAGCTAGCGGGGTCTACACAGATACGCAGTATTTT.

This chain connects TRBV5-1 to TRBJ2-5; 10 bases line up with TRBD1. V was clipped by 3 bases and J by 5 bases; unmatched bases: 10. This CDR3 is 16 amino acids long. Germline V gene lookup returns CDR1 SGHRS and CDR2 YFSETQ. CDR3 in amino acids: CASSSRQGALGETQYF. CDR3 coding DNA: TGCGCCAGCAGCTCGCGACAGGGGGCGCTTGGGGAGACCCAGTACTTC.

The genes are TRBV18 and TRBJ2-5, with unresolved D. The germline V and J ends were trimmed by 2 bases and 5 bases, with 15 bases remaining between them. Germline V gene data show CDR1 as KGHSH and CDR2 as LQKENI. CDR3 size: 15 residues. In DNA form, the CDR3 reads TGTGCCAGCTCACCAGTAGGCAGGCCGGCCGAGACCCAGTACTTC. It encodes CASSPVGRPAETQYF.